This is a list of T cell receptor beta chains from one sample in a study of regulatory T cells in long-lasting Graves disease. MiXCR was run by TCRdb on the multiplex PCR reads, yielding one entry per CDR3 protein. This table has over 500,000 distinct CDR3 sequences, under 20% appearing once. These records were also assigned to another study, of T cells in Graves' hyperthyroidism and ophthalmopathy.

Sample: peripheral blood mononuclear cells (PBMCs), taken at new diagnosis, from a patient treated with antithyroid drugs. These receptors were collected from a woman aged 25-40 years with Graves disease. The CDR3 runs from the conserved cysteine through the conserved F or W. Fields, in order: clone size, D gene, V gene, J gene, CDR3 DNA, CDR3 protein. A D gene is named only where the DNA matches it firmly. Not every row has a clone size; where given, it reads once, few, many or a size class.

>few|TRBD1|TRBV19|TRBJ1-2
TGTGCCAGTAGTTCGAAGGGGACAGGGTTGTACGGCTACACCTTC
CASSSKGTGLYGYTF
>.|TRBD2|TRBV28|TRBJ2-1
TGTGCCAGCAGTTACGCCGGGACTAGCGGGGGGAATGAGCAGTTCTTC
CASSYAGTSGGNEQFF
>many|.|TRBV28|TRBJ2-7
TGTGCCAGCAGTAGGGGGACTGTGGGGTACGAGCAGTACTTC
CASSRGTVGYEQYF
>few|.|TRBV28|TRBJ2-7
TGTGCCAGCAGTTTTAAGGCTCGCTCCTACGAGCAGTACTTC
CASSFKARSYEQYF
>many|.|TRBV6-1|TRBJ1-1
TGTGCCAGCAGTGAAGGGACAGTTAGGGGTGGCGCTTTCTTT
CASSEGTVRGGAFF
>.|TRBD1|TRBV20-1|TRBJ1-6
TGCAGTGCTAGAGCGACGGGACAGGGATCCAATTCACCCCTCCACTTT
CSARATGQGSNSPLHF
>.|.|TRBV6-2/TRBV6-3|TRBJ2-3
TGTGCCAGCAGTGTTTTTCCGGCAGATACGCAGTATTTT
CASSVFPADTQYF
>many|.|TRBV2|TRBJ2-7
TGTGCCAGCACCCTTCTAGCGCAGCGAGCCTACGAGCAGTACTTC
CASTLLAQRAYEQYF
>few|.|TRBV20-1|TRBJ2-7
TGCAGTGCACGGGAGAACCTCGAGCAGTACTTC
CSARENLEQYF
>many|.|TRBV15|TRBJ1-1
TGTGCCACCAGCAGCCCCGGTTCAGGGACGGCTTTCTTT
CATSSPGSGTAFF
>many|.|TRBV7-8|TRBJ1-5
TGTGCCAGCAGCCCCCAACCAGACAGGCCCCAGCATTTT
CASSPQPDRPQHF
>many|TRBD1|TRBV12-3/TRBV12-4|TRBJ2-5
TGTGCCAGCAGTTTACTGGGACAGGGGAAGAGAGAGACCCAGTACTTC
CASSLLGQGKRETQYF
>many|.|TRBV7-9|TRBJ2-7
TGTGCCAGCAGCCTGGGAACGGCTGCTGAGGAGCAGTACTTC
CASSLGTAAEEQYF
>few|TRBD1|TRBV6-1|TRBJ1-5
TGTGCCAGCAGTCCGGGACAGGCGGTCAATCAGCCCCAGCATTTT
CASSPGQAVNQPQHF
>few|.|TRBV28|TRBJ2-1
TGTGCCGTGGGGGCGCGGGGCTCCTACAATGAGCAGTTCTTC
CAVGARGSYNEQFF
>many|TRBD1|TRBV3-1|TRBJ1-1
TGTGCCAGCAGCCAAGACAGGGGGTTTCAGGCTTTCTTT
CASSQDRGFQAFF
>.|.|TRBV3-1|TRBJ2-2
TGTGCCAGCAGCCAAGAAATTCCAGCCAGGACTCAGAACACCGGGGAGCTGTTTTTT
CASSQEIPARTQNTGELFF
>.|TRBD2|TRBV5-1|TRBJ2-2
TGCGCCAGCAGCCTATTCAGGGAGGGCGACGGGGAGCTGTTTTTT
CASSLFREGDGELFF
>many|.|TRBV3-1|TRBJ2-1
TGTGCCAGCAGCCCGTCTCGCGGGATGAGCTACAATGAGCAGTTCTTC
CASSPSRGMSYNEQFF
>many|.|TRBV19|TRBJ2-7
TGTGCCAGTAGTATGTCTTATGGAGACAGCACCTACGAGCAGTACTTC
CASSMSYGDSTYEQYF
>many|.|TRBV28|TRBJ2-2
TGTGCCAGCGATCCTTCCCTGGGTGCCCCGGGACGAGCGGCCGGGGAGCTGTTTTTT
CASDPSLGAPGRAAGELFF
>many|.|TRBV29-1|TRBJ1-1
TGCAGCGTTAATGAGGGGCAACGGAACACTGAAGCTTTCTTT
CSVNEGQRNTEAFF
>.|.|TRBV30|TRBJ1-4
TGTGCCTGGAGTTCGGGGCTCGGCGGCGAAAAACTGTTTTTT
CAWSSGLGGEKLFF
>few|.|TRBV20-1|TRBJ2-5
TGCAGTGCTAGGAGGCCGCCCGACCAAGAGACCCAGTACTTC
CSARRPPDQETQYF
>many|.|TRBV12-3/TRBV12-4|TRBJ1-1
TGTGCCAGCGCCCGGGGCACTGAAGCTTTCTTT
CASARGTEAFF
>.|.|TRBV7-2|TRBJ2-5
TGTGCCAGCAGCTTTGATCTAGATCTAGAGACCCAGTACTTC
CASSFDLDLETQYF
>many|.|TRBV28|TRBJ2-5
TGTGCCAGCAGTGTTCCGTATTCCCAAGAGACCCAGTACTTC
CASSVPYSQETQYF
>many|TRBD1|TRBV11-2|TRBJ1-2
TGTGCCAGCATCAGTAGACAGGGGTTTGGCTACACCTTC
CASISRQGFGYTF
>many|TRBD1|TRBV5-1|TRBJ2-1
TGCGCCAGCAGCTCGACAGGGGATGAGCAGTTCTTC
CASSSTGDEQFF
>.|.|TRBV3-1|TRBJ1-1
TGTGCCAGCAGCCAAGATGGGAGGGGTCGGACTGAAGCTTTCTTT
CASSQDGRGRTEAFF
>few|TRBD1|TRBV5-1|TRBJ1-4
TGCGCCAGCAGCCGGGACAGGGATGAAAAACTGTTTTTT
CASSRDRDEKLFF
>many|.|TRBV7-2|TRBJ2-1
TGTGCCAGCAGCTCCTATGCCTCCTCCTACAATGAGCAGTTCTTC
CASSSYASSYNEQFF
>.|TRBD2|TRBV11-3|TRBJ2-2
TGTGCCAGCAGCTTAGGCGGGAGGGTCGACACCGGGGAGCTGTTTTTT
CASSLGGRVDTGELFF
>.|.|TRBV28|TRBJ1-5
TGTGCCAGCAGCGACTTTGGGCCCCAGCATTTT
CASSDFGPQHF
>.|TRBD1|TRBV30|TRBJ2-7
TGTGCCTGGACCCCCAGATGGGGACAGGGTATTGGAAAAGTGTACGAGCAGTACTTC
CAWTPRWGQGIGKVYEQYF
>few|TRBD1|TRBV19|TRBJ1-4
TGTGCCAGTACCCAACAGGGGTATAGCCGAAAACTGTTTTTT
CASTQQGYSRKLFF
>.|TRBD2|TRBV5-5|TRBJ2-3
TGTGCCAGCAGCACAACCGGGACTAGGAGAGATACGCAGTATTTT
CASSTTGTRRDTQYF
>few|.|TRBV18|TRBJ1-1
TGTGCCAGCTCACTCGCCGGGGTATTTGAAGCTTTCTTT
CASSLAGVFEAFF
>many|.|TRBV3-1|TRBJ1-1
TGTGCCAGCAGCCAAAGTGGGGCGCGAACTGAAGCTTTCTTT
CASSQSGARTEAFF
>few|.|TRBV25-1|TRBJ2-3
TGTGCCAGCAGTGAAGAATGGGGCGGGACCACAGATACGCAGTATTTT
CASSEEWGGTTDTQYF
>.|.|TRBV30|TRBJ2-7
TGTGCCTGGAGTGTAGGGGGTGGCGAGCAGTACTTC
CAWSVGGGEQYF